This entry concerns a single TCR beta chain. What it recognizes is unknown. In the source study's methods: ImmunoSEQ yielded junction-only sequences lacking quality scores, so filtering differed. TCRdb's table, derived via immunoSEQ multiplex PCR, lists solely in-frame clones and lacks some. That table is the source of V, J and clone size, and D and trimming were worked out from the DNA. The table records approximately 2,000,000 clones, 85% to 95% of them present only once. This sample was included in a study of shared clonotypes between healthy human individuals. Notes on the study in general: Naive CD4 clonotypes overlapped across a handful of donors at roughly 5%. When compared with the clonotypes that were shared by all four sorted-subset donors, the non-shared clonotypes turned out to have lower generation probabilities.

Naivety among CD8 cells was defined by CD45RO negativity and positive CCR7 selection, thereby excluding terminally differentiated effector memory CD45RA+ cells. The study enrolled healthy HIV-negative adults without recent acute infections or vaccinations as donors. The CDR3 is 12 residues long. CDR1 and CDR2 (germline): ENHRY, SYGVKD. The V and J ends lost 2 bases and 6 bases respectively, with 6 bases between them. The clonotype comes from a man aged 18 to 30 in good health. Some clones in this sample may be carry-over from other donors' samples. The material sequenced was naive CD8+ T cells from PBMCs. The V gene is TRBV10-3, the J gene TRBJ2-3; D remains ambiguous. This CDR3 reads CAISEGSDTQYF. DNA of the CDR3: TGTGCCATCAGTGAGGGGTCGGATACGCAGTATTTT.